At least ten counts were recorded for the clone carrying this TCR beta chain. Per germline, CDR1 MNHNY and CDR2 SVGAGI (reference sequence). This CDR3 comprises 14 residues. The V end was cut by 2 bases, the J end by 3 bases, with 10 bases between. The time point is: sample taken at primary tumor resection. Unsorted tumor, nontumor lung tissue or cryopreserved PBMC supplied the whole RNA. Donors were around 70 untreated early-stage non-small cell lung cancer patients. Single TCR cDNA molecules each had their own unique molecular identifier. TCRdb ran MiXCR on the 5' RACE reads and lists one entry per CDR3 protein. Of 20,000 to 25,000 distinct CDR3 sequences in the sample, about 4.6% were seen once. These data belong to a study of spatial heterogeneity in lung cancer. Study-level information: Detection consistently captured more beta-chain sequences than alpha-chain sequences.

This specimen was PBMCs, taken at surgery. The chain combines TRBV6-6 with TRBJ1-1, with D maybe TRBD1 (5 bases). The clonotype was recovered from a male donor with early-stage non-small cell lung cancer. The CDR3 is CASSYGGSDTEAFF. CDR3 coding DNA: TGTGCCAGCAGTTACGGGGGTTCGGACACTGAAGCTTTCTTT.